What follows describes a single T cell receptor beta chain. What it binds is not known. CDR3 length: 18 amino acids. J gave up 0 bases and V 3 bases, and 8 bases lay outside the gene matches. Germline CDR1 reads SGHTA; CDR2 reads FQGNSA. Some clones are missing from TCRdb's copy, which holds only in-frame ones; the method was immunoSEQ multiplex PCR. The data show roughly 38,000 clones, approximately 80% seen once. The sample belongs to a study of PD-L1 blockade in urothelial cancer. Overall study: Males with bladder-origin urothelial cancer made up about 90% of the roughly 29 patients. T cells were recovered from blood samples at a median of around 130,000. It was at 3 weeks (second dose) and 6 weeks after treatment start that blood was analyzed.

General study findings and limits: More expansion of tumor-associated blood clones, seen at 3 weeks, marked durable-benefit patients.

The time point is: pretreatment peripheral blood. The chain carries TRBV7-2 and TRBJ2-3; 11 positions agree with TRBD2. Sample: PBMCs, taken around atezolizumab (anti-PD-L1) treatment. The source of this sequence is a man in his sixties with urothelial cancer. CDR3 sequence: CASSFGSGGASSTDTQYF. CDR3 DNA sequence: TGTGCCAGCAGCTTTGGTAGCGGGGGGGCTTCTAGCACAGATACGCAGTATTTT.